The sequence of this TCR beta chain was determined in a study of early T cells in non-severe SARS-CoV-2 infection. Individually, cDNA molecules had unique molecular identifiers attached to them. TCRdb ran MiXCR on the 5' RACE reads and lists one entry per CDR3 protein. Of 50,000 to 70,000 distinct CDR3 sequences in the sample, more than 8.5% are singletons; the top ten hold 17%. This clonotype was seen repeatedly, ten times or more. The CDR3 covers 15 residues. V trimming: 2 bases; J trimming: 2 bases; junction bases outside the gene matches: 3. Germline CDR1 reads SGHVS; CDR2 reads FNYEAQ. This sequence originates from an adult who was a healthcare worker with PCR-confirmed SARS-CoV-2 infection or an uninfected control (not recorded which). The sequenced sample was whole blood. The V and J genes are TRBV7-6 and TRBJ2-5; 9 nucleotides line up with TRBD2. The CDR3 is CASSLTLAGQETQYF. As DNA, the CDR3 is TGTGCCAGCAGCTTAACCCTAGCGGGGCAAGAGACCCAGTACTTC.